These 26 T cell receptor beta chains were all obtained from the same sample, sequenced in a study of blood T cell repertoires in COVID-19. TCRdb's copy holds only in-frame clones and misses some; the assay was immunoSEQ multiplex PCR. The table shows about 250,000 clones, with roughly 91% occurring only once. Sequencing was carried out using peripheral blood. The receptor source for this set is a woman aged 40 to 49 who had recovered from COVID-19.

This clone was seen just once. This chain connects TRBV4-3 to TRBJ1-2; maybe TRBD1 (5 bases). Germline V gene sequence: CDR1 LGHNA, CDR2 YSLEER. With 0 bases removed from V and 3 bases from J, the gap between germline ends came to 11 bases. The CDR3 is made up of 15 amino acids. In DNA, the CDR3 is TGCGCCAGCAGCCAAGATTCGCTGACAGACTATGGCTACACCTTC. The encoded protein is CASSQDSLTDYGYTF.

The chain is built from TRBV30 and TRBJ1-1, with TRBD1 matching 8 bases. The CDR3 spans 17 residues. CDR1 and CDR2 (germline): GTSNPN, SVGIG (reference sequence). With V trimmed by 4 bases and J by 2 bases, 15 bases remained unmatched. CDR3 in DNA: TGTGCCTGGACCCGGAAGGGACAGGCCCTTCGAAACACTGAAGCTTTCTTT. Translated, it gives CAWTRKGQALRNTEAFF.

This chain uses TRBV7-2 with TRBJ1-2, with D perhaps TRBD1 (6 bases). Germline values: CDR1 SGHTA, CDR2 FQGNSA. The CDR3 length is 14 residues. The ends were cut back, 5 bases at V and 4 bases at J, with 14 bases in the middle. As DNA, the CDR3 is TGTGCCAGCAGCGCAAGAGGACAGATCTATGGCTACACCTTC. This translates into CASSARGQIYGYTF.

The CDR3 region is CATTLQGFGNSPLHF. CDR3 DNA sequence: TGTGCCACCACACTCCAGGGTTTCGGGAATTCACCCCTCCACTTT. The chain employs TRBV18 and TRBJ1-6; possibly TRBD1 for D (5 bases). Per the germline V gene, CDR1 is KGHSH and CDR2 is LQKENI. V gave up 10 bases and J gave up 7 bases, with 20 bases separating them. The CDR3 consists of 15 residues.

The chain has TRBV29-1 and TRBJ1-1; possible D gene TRBD1, 6 bases. The V end lost 0 bases, the J end lost 0 bases, and 14 bases lay between the germline ends. Germline V gives CDR1 SQVTM, CDR2 ANQGSEA. CDR3 length: 16 residues. The chain's CDR3 is CSVEDPPGGLNTEAFF. CDR3 sequence (DNA): TGCAGCGTTGAAGATCCCCCGGGGGGCCTGAACACTGAAGCTTTCTTT.

This chain joins TRBV30 and TRBJ1-2; TRBD1 agrees at 7 bases. The V and J ends lost 3 bases and 5 bases, in that order; junction bases with no gene match: 12. The CDR3 contains 15 residues. CDR1 GTSNPN and CDR2 SVGIG come from the germline V gene (reference sequence). This chain's CDR3 is CAWSPARDSLYGYTF. CDR3 nucleotide sequence: TGTGCCTGGAGCCCAGCCCGGGACAGCTTATATGGCTACACCTTC.

The chain has TRBV19 and TRBJ2-1; 9 bases match TRBD2. The CDR3 is 19 residues long. Per the germline V gene, CDR1 is LNHDA and CDR2 is SQIVND (reference sequence). The V gene end was trimmed by 3 bases and the J gene end by 5 bases; junction bases not matched to a gene: 17. This chain's CDR3 is CASSIKGFPTSGPNNEQFF. The CDR3 nucleotides read TGTGCCAGTAGTATTAAGGGGTTCCCCACTAGCGGGCCTAACAATGAGCAGTTCTTC.

The chain is built from TRBV9 and TRBJ1-3; 9 positions agree with TRBD1. Germline V gives CDR1 SGDLS, CDR2 YYNGEE. This CDR3 is built from 14 residues. V lost 4 bases to trimming and J lost 8 bases; unmatched junction nucleotides: 7. The CDR3 DNA reads as TGTGCCAGCAGCCCCTGGACAGGGGCGGACACCATATATTTT. Translating it yields CASSPWTGADTIYF.

This clone has more than one count but fewer than ten. This chain joins TRBV7-2 and TRBJ1-4, with D perhaps TRBD1 (5 bases). Germline-derived CDR1 and CDR2 are SGHTA and FQGNSA. V was cut by 5 bases and J by 7 bases, with 20 bases left in between. CDR3 length: 16 residues. CDR3 in amino acids: CASSPRRAGRIEKLFF. CDR3 in DNA: TGTGCCAGCAGCCCCCGTAGGGCGGGGCGAATTGAAAAACTGTTTTTT.

The chain combines TRBV7-9 with TRBJ2-5; 8 bases are a match to TRBD2. V lost 4 bases, J lost 5 bases, and 12 bases stayed unmatched. Germline V lookup: CDR1 SEHNR, CDR2 FQNEAQ (reference sequence). There are 16 residues in the CDR3. This CDR3 reads CASSSLSGSFGETQYF. The DNA of the CDR3 is TGTGCCAGCAGCTCGTTGAGCGGGAGCTTTGGTGAGACCCAGTACTTC. The full variable domain, in which reference TRBV7-9 and TRBJ2-5 provide the parts outside the CDR3, is DTGVSQNPRHKITKRGQNVTFRCDPISEHNRLYWYRQTLGQGPEFLTYFQNEAQLEKSRLLSDRFSAERPKGSFSTLEIQRTEQGDSAMYLCASSSLSGSFGETQYFGPGTRLLVL.

The genes are TRBV7-2 and TRBJ2-1, with a tentative D call TRBD1 (6 bases). V was cut by 5 bases and J by 9 bases, with 14 bases left in between. The CDR3 loop spans 13 amino acids. Germline CDR1 reads SGHTA; CDR2 reads FQGNSA. Here the CDR3 reads CASSAGALREQFF. The DNA for the CDR3 is TGTGCCAGCAGCGCAGGGGCCCTGCGTGAGCAGTTCTTC.

The chain has TRBV12-5 and TRBJ1-4; weak D call: TRBD1 (6 bases). Germline loops: CDR1 LGHNT, CDR2 FRNRAP. The length of the CDR3 is 17 residues. Between the trimmed V and J ends, which lost 4 bases and 8 bases, there was a span of 23 bases. CDR3 residues: CASGWEPRRGLGEKLFF. DNA of the CDR3: TGTGCTAGTGGTTGGGAACCCAGGCGGGGGCTGGGGGAAAAACTGTTTTTT.

The V call is TRBV21-1, the J call TRBJ2-1; the table's D call, TRBD2, has no DNA check behind it. TRBV21-1 is a known pseudogene. The CDR3 runs 15 residues. The CDR3 region is CASSKGAPRRPEQFF. The CDR3 nucleotides read TGTGCCAGCAGCAAAGGAGCCCCCCGCCGCCCTGAGCAGTTCTTC.

The rearrangement links TRBV5-1 to TRBJ1-1; 10 nucleotides agree with TRBD1. After removal of 5 bases from V and 8 bases from J, the junction contained 12 bases not matched to a gene. Looked up from germline, CDR1 is SGHRS and CDR2 is YFSETQ. The CDR3 spans 15 residues. In DNA, the CDR3 is TGCGCCAGCAGGCCCGGGACAGGGGCCCGCCCCGAAGCTTTCTTT. Amino acid sequence: CASRPGTGARPEAFF.

The gene calls are TRBV7-2 and TRBJ2-3; 9 bases are shared with TRBD1. The V gene end was trimmed by 1 base and the J gene end by 1 base; junction bases not matched to a gene: 3. Germline lookup yields CDR1 SGHTA and CDR2 FQGNSA. This CDR3 contains 16 residues. The CDR3 reads CASSLGTGARTDTQYF. CDR3 DNA sequence: TGTGCCAGCAGCTTAGGGACAGGGGCCCGCACAGATACGCAGTATTTT.

The chain combines TRBV11-3 with TRBJ2-1, with 10 nucleotides matching TRBD1. The CDR3 covers 16 residues. The V segment lost 1 base and the J segment 9 bases; nucleotides outside the gene matches: 9. Germline-derived CDR1 and CDR2 are SGHNT and YENEEA. Here the CDR3 reads CASSLGQDRGRVEQFF. The CDR3 DNA follows: TGTGCCAGCAGCTTAGGACAAGACAGGGGGCGGGTTGAGCAGTTCTTC. The whole variable domain, remainder taken from reference TRBV11-3 and TRBJ2-1, is EAGVVQSPRYKIIEKKQPVAFWCNPISGHNTLYWYLQNLGQGPELLIRYENEEAVDDSQLPKDRFSAERLKGVDSTLKIQPAELGDSAVYLCASSLGQDRGRVEQFFGPGTRLTVL.

The chain uses TRBV9 and TRBJ2-1; 13 bases agree with TRBD2. V was clipped by 2 bases and J by 7 bases; unmatched bases: 6. This CDR3 has 16 residues. The germline gives CDR1 SGDLS, CDR2 YYNGEE. The CDR3, as DNA: TGTGCCAGCAGCGTTGCTACTAGCGGGAGGGCGAATGAGCAGTTCTTC. Its protein is CASSVATSGRANEQFF.

CDR3 loop: CARSLVERGTGGLNTEAFF. CDR3 nucleotide sequence: TGTGCCAGAAGCTTGGTTGAGCGTGGGACAGGTGGATTGAACACTGAAGCTTTCTTT. The V and J genes are TRBV5-3 and TRBJ1-1; 8 bases are shared with TRBD1. TRBV5-3 is designated an ORF whose function remains uncertain. J gave up 0 bases and V 0 bases, and 13 bases lay outside the gene matches. The CDR3 runs 19 residues.

This sequence joins TRBV4-3 and TRBJ2-7, with D hard to call. Germline V lookup: CDR1 LGHNA, CDR2 YSLEER. Trimming pared 1 base from V and 3 bases from J, leaving 7 bases between. The CDR3 sequence is 13 residues long. The CDR3 reads CASSQVIGYEQYF. Here the CDR3 DNA reads TGCGCCAGCAGCCAAGTTATCGGCTACGAGCAGTACTTC.

This clone showed up just once. Written as DNA, the CDR3 is TGTGCCAGTAGTATAGGGGGACTAGCGGGACGGGAGACCCAGTACTTC. Its translation is CASSIGGLAGRETQYF. The chain recombines TRBV19 with TRBJ2-5, with TRBD2 identical over 13 bases. V lost 1 base to trimming and J lost 5 bases; unmatched junction nucleotides: 4. The CDR3 is made up of 16 amino acids. Germline V gene lookup returns CDR1 LNHDA and CDR2 SQIVND (reference sequence).

This clone was detected only once. The CDR3 sequence is CASERATGGNQPQHF. CDR3 nucleotide sequence: TGTGCCAGCGAGCGGGCCACCGGGGGCAATCAGCCCCAGCATTTT. This sequence joins TRBV2 and TRBJ1-5; D not resolved. This CDR3 contains 15 residues. The V and J ends lost 8 bases and 2 bases respectively, with 16 bases between them. Germline values: CDR1 SNHLY, CDR2 FYNNEI.

This sequence joins TRBV9 and TRBJ2-2; D may be TRBD1 (6 bases). The CDR3 has 11 residues. CDR1 is SGDLS and CDR2 is YYNGEE in the germline V gene. V lost 6 bases and J lost 6, with 6 bases in between. CDR3: CASKGAGELFF. The CDR3, as DNA: TGTGCCAGCAAGGGGGCCGGGGAGCTGTTTTTT.

CDR3 DNA sequence: TGTGCCACCGCGAGACAGGGCCGAGGGGAGCAGTACTTC. This encodes CATARQGRGEQYF. The chain employs TRBV6-6 and TRBJ2-7; 7 nucleotides line up with TRBD1. Germline V gene sequence: CDR1 MNHNY, CDR2 SVGAGI (reference sequence). V dropped 10 bases and J dropped 7; count of bases not matched to a gene: 13. The CDR3 contains 13 residues.

The chain recombines TRBV14 with TRBJ2-1; possible D gene TRBD2, 7 bases. CDR1 is SGHDN and CDR2 is FVKESK in the germline V gene. Trimming cost V 4 bases and J 5 bases, with 15 bases left between them. This CDR3 is built from 15 residues. CDR3 in amino acids: CASSRREGVDNEQFF. CDR3 DNA sequence: TGTGCCAGCAGCCGGAGGGAGGGGGTCGACAATGAGCAGTTCTTC.

This chain joins TRBV29-1 and TRBJ2-1, with TRBD2 matching 10 bases. Germline-derived CDR1 and CDR2 are SQVTM and ANQGSEA. This CDR3 region has 18 residues. After removal of 3 bases from V and 0 bases from J, the junction contained 11 bases not matched to a gene. CDR3 nucleotides: TGCAGCGTTGAGTTAGCGGGAGGCCTCCGTAGCTCCTACAATGAGCAGTTCTTC. Its translation: CSVELAGGLRSSYNEQFF.

This chain connects TRBV7-8 to TRBJ1-4; possibly TRBD1 for D (5 bases). Germline V CDR1 and CDR2: SGHVS, FQNEAQ. V lost 8 bases and J lost 5, with 15 bases in between. This CDR3 is built from 14 residues. CDR3: CASERRGRNEKLFF. DNA of the CDR3: TGTGCCAGCGAAAGGAGGGGCAGGAATGAAAAACTGTTTTTT.